The 8 T cell receptor beta chains below were found in one sample sequenced in a study of cytotoxic CD8 clonotypes in ibrutinib-treated CLL (dated by TCRdb to the early 2020s). In light of the paper, this sample's time point label describes: around 25 months on ibrutinib. Library preparation was by the immunoSEQ multiplex PCR assay. The immuneACCESS repertoire file appears here via TCRdb, limited to in-frame rearrangements. These files lack a portion of the clones; in checked studies, under half of the deficit traces to unresolved V genes, and the cause of the others is not known. For this sample the table gives tens of thousands of clones, of which approximately 87% were detected only once. Of the sample, around 20% falls within the top ten clones. The sequences come from PBMCs, collected after 24 months of ibrutinib treatment. The receptors come from a human donor with chronic lymphocytic leukemia.

The V call is TRBV27, the J call TRBJ2-2; D unresolved. In germline, CDR1 is MNHEY, CDR2 SMNVEV (reference sequence). The CDR3 is 12 residues long. The V end lost 5 bases, the J end lost 6 bases, and 7 bases lay between the germline ends. The CDR3 is CASSPSSGELFF. The CDR3 nucleotides read TGTGCCAGCAGTCCGTCATCCGGGGAGCTGTTTTTT.

The V and J genes are TRBV7-2 and TRBJ1-3, with D hard to call. Per germline, CDR1 SGHTA and CDR2 FQGNSA. V was clipped by 3 bases and J by 4 bases, with 13 bases between them. The length of the CDR3 is 15 residues. The CDR3 protein is CASSFRASEGNTIYF. Here the CDR3 DNA reads TGTGCCAGCAGCTTCCGCGCCTCTGAAGGAAACACCATATATTTT.

The chain joins TRBV5-4 to TRBJ2-2; TRBD1 aligns across 9 bases. The CDR3 length is 15 residues. Germline loops: CDR1 SGHNT, CDR2 YYREEE (reference sequence). Losses at the gene ends were 3 bases for V and 6 bases for J; bases not matched to a gene: 6. CDR3 nucleotides: TGTGCCAGCAGCTGGAGCCGGGACAGGGCCGGGGAGCTGTTTTTT. It specifies CASSWSRDRAGELFF.

V and J are TRBV5-1 and TRBJ2-2; TRBD1 matches at 7 bases. CDR3 size: 16 residues. CDR1 is SGHRS, CDR2 YFSETQ, per germline. Trimming at V came to 3 bases and at J to 1 base, leaving 6 bases not matched to a gene. CDR3: CASSSVDRVNTGELFF. CDR3 coding DNA: TGCGCCAGCAGCTCGGTTGACAGGGTGAACACCGGGGAGCTGTTTTTT.

The chain carries TRBV5-1 and TRBJ2-1; no definite D call. Trimming took off 4 bases at V and 1 base at J, with 12 bases between the two ends. Per germline, CDR1 SGHRS and CDR2 YFSETQ. The CDR3 loop spans 15 amino acids. The CDR3 DNA is TGCGCCAGCAGCCCCGATGTGTTATCCTACAATGAGCAGTTCTTC. Translating gives CASSPDVLSYNEQFF.

The rearrangement joins TRBV6-4 to TRBJ2-5; 9 nucleotides agree with TRBD2. Germline V gene sequence: CDR1 MRHNA, CDR2 SNTAGT. The trim removed 0 bases at V and 7 bases at J, leaving 15 bases unmatched. The CDR3 sequence is 18 residues long. Here the CDR3 DNA reads TGTGCCAGCAGTGACTCGAGAGGCGGGAGGGACCGAAGAGCGACCCAGTACTTC. Encoded protein: CASSDSRGGRDRRATQYF.

The chain uses TRBV5-1 and TRBJ2-5, with 9 bases aligning to TRBD2. After removal of 4 bases from V and 4 bases from J, the junction contained 11 bases not matched to a gene. The germline gives CDR1 SGHRS, CDR2 YFSETQ. The CDR3 covers 16 residues. Here the CDR3 reads CASSPPLSGSRETQYF. The DNA of the CDR3 is TGCGCCAGCAGCCCCCCTCTTAGCGGGAGTCGAGAGACCCAGTACTTC.

The chain couples TRBV19 to TRBJ2-7; the match to TRBD2 covers 13 bases. The germline CDR1 and CDR2 sequences are LNHDA and SQIVND (reference sequence). The CDR3 is made up of 18 amino acids. After removal of 3 bases from V and 2 bases from J, the junction contained 10 bases not matched to a gene. Written as DNA, the CDR3 is TGTGCCAGTAGTATTTTTGGCACGGGACTAGCGGGAACCTACGAGCAGTACTTC. It codes for CASSIFGTGLAGTYEQYF.